The sequence of this TCR beta chain was determined in a study of shared clonotypes between healthy human individuals. Profiled with immunoSEQ multiplex PCR; TCRdb holds only in-frame clones, not every one. The data contain about 2.4 million clones, roughly 93% of them seen just once; the ten biggest clones take up about 0.39%. The sample was naive CD4+ T cells from PBMCs. Subset of the sample: CD45RA+ positively selected. The TCR originated in a young man in good health. Some clones in this sample may be carry-over from other donors' samples.

The CDR3 DNA follows: TGTGCCAGCAGCCCTCCCCGCTACAGGGAAATTTTGGAGACCCAGTACTTC. Encoded protein: CASSPPRYREILETQYF. The V and J genes are TRBV14 and TRBJ2-5, with D possibly matching TRBD1 (6 bases). CDR1 SGHDN and CDR2 FVKESK come from the germline V gene. The V gene lost 4 bases and the J gene lost 5 bases, with 23 bases spanning the gap. The CDR3 length is 17 residues.